This record looks at one T cell receptor (beta chain) sequence and its context. Method: immunoSEQ multiplex PCR; TCRdb's copy keeps in-frame clones and lacks some. In the table there are tens of thousands of clones, roughly 86% of which are singletons. This sample's time point: pre-reinfection, 55 to 20 weeks before reinfection detection. The sorted cells went straight to TCR sequencing with no prior in vitro expansion. Donors came from people who inject drugs enrolled in HEPCO, Canada. At all three reinfection time points, viable CD3+ CD8+ CD45RO- cells from a couple of donors served as controls. This sample stems from a study of memory CD8 T cells in hepatitis C reinfection. The sample consisted of naive CD8+ T cells sorted from blood. The sequence was collected from a man aged 18 to 29 with hepatitis C virus infection.

CDR3 protein: CASSHRAWETQYF. The CDR3 region has the DNA TGTGCCAGCAGCCACCGAGCCTGGGAGACCCAGTACTTC. The chain couples TRBV6-6 to TRBJ2-5, with D hard to call. In germline, CDR1 is MNHNY, CDR2 SVGAGI (reference sequence). The V end lost 6 bases, the J end lost 5 bases, and 13 bases lay between the germline ends. The CDR3 consists of 13 residues.